This TCR beta chain is from a study of cytomegalovirus exposure and HLA in healthy donors. The germline V gene has CDR1 SGHDT and CDR2 YYEEEE. The CDR3 extends over 14 amino acids. Trimming took 6 bases from V and 1 from J, leaving 11 bases between them. Sequenced by immunoSEQ multiplex PCR; TCRdb stores in-frame clones only, minus some. The table includes under 200,000 clones, 86% detected once. The gene calls are TRBV5-6 and TRBJ2-4, with D perhaps TRBD1 (5 bases). Sequenced input: PBMCs. The receptor was derived from a young woman in good health and CMV-seronegative. CDR3 sequence reads: CASTISGAKNIQYF. In DNA form, the CDR3 reads TGTGCCAGCACCATATCAGGGGCCAAAAACATTCAGTACTTC. The entire variable domain, with the rest obtained from reference TRBV5-6 and TRBJ2-4, is as follows: DAGVTQSPTHLIKTRGQQVTLRCSPKSGHDTVSWYQQALGQGPQFIFQYYEEEERQRGNFPDRFSGHQFPNYSSELNVNALLLGDSALYLCASTISGAKNIQYFGAGTRLSVL.